This TCR beta chain comes out of a study of T cells in Graves' hyperthyroidism and ophthalmopathy. Study-wide findings and caveats: In simple terms, a model built on 13 V-J features told ophthalmopathy apart from stable hyperthyroidism. Peripheral blood also featured most of the thyroid clonotypes expanded above 0.001.

Lactation, pregnancy, other autoimmune disease or uncontrolled infection led to exclusion of patients. Clinical symptoms, serum thyroxine, TRAb, thyroid ultrasound and orbital computed tomography established diagnosis. Losses at the gene ends were 5 bases for V and 0 bases for J; bases not matched to a gene: 4. In germline, CDR1 is SGHTA, CDR2 FQGNSA. The CDR3 is made up of 16 amino acids. Amplification of TCR beta CDR3 regions used RNA as the template. RT-PCR in the first round (using the HTBI primer set) targeted the TCR CDR3. TCRdb called the multiplex PCR reads again in MiXCR, with one record for every CDR3 protein. The repertoire includes around 300,000 distinct CDR3 sequences, approximately 21% of them detected once, and 50% to 75% sits in the top ten. This clonotype has at least ten counts. Its antigen is still unknown.

The sequenced sample consisted of blood. The chain has TRBV7-2 and TRBJ2-3, with 11 bases identical to TRBD2. The source is a man in his thirties or forties with Graves' ophthalmopathy. The CDR3 loop is CASSTGLAGSTDTQYF. The CDR3 DNA is TGTGCCAGCAGCACCGGACTAGCGGGTAGCACAGATACGCAGTATTTT.